These T cell receptor beta chains were read from a single sample in a study of graft-versus-host responses after intestinal transplantation. The protocol was immunoSEQ multiplex PCR, while the TCRdb copy is restricted to in-frame clones and leaves out a portion. This repertoire shows 90,000 to 100,000 clones, roughly 82% found once; its top ten account for 1.4%. Sequenced material: PBMCs, taken 255 days after intestinal transplant. Receptors were obtained from a human patient who received an intestinal transplant, so some T cells may come from the graft donor. Each CDR3 is given with its conserved first and last residue. D genes are given only for firm matches. For some rows the clone size is stated as once, few or many, or as a class when expanded; others skip it.

TGTGCCAGCAGCCAAGAGGCCAGGGGGTACACAGATACGCAGTATTTT,CASSQEARGYTDTQYF,NA,TRBV4-2,TRBD1,TRBJ2-3
TGTGCCAGCAGCCAAGACCCGCTCCGAGGGCTGGAGTATTTT,CASSQDPLRGLEYF,NA,TRBV4-2,NA,TRBJ2-3
TGTGCCAGCAGTTACGTGAAGACTAGCGGCACCGGGGAGCTGTTTTTT,CASSYVKTSGTGELFF,once,TRBV6-6,TRBD2,TRBJ2-2
TGTGCCACCACCGGGACTAGCGAGTACAATGAGCAGTTCTTC,CATTGTSEYNEQFF,once,TRBV6-1,TRBD2,TRBJ2-1
TGTGCCAGCTCACCAACAAGCACGGAGGGGACCCAGTACTTC,CASSPTSTEGTQYF,NA,TRBV18,NA,TRBJ2-5
TGTGCCAGCAGCTTGTTTAAAGGCGGGGAGCTGTTTTTT,CASSLFKGGELFF,NA,TRBV7-3,NA,TRBJ2-2
TGTGCCAGCAGCCACTACAGGGGGCTTGGAGAGACCCAGTACTTC,CASSHYRGLGETQYF,once,TRBV7-9,TRBD1,TRBJ2-5
TGCGCCAGCAGTGACAGGGCTAGCACAGATACGCAGTATTTT,CASSDRASTDTQYF,NA,TRBV10-2,NA,TRBJ2-3
TGTGCCAGCAGTGAAGCGCGTAGAGGAAATGAGCAGTTCTTC,CASSEARRGNEQFF,NA,TRBV6-1,NA,TRBJ2-1
TGTGCCAGCTCACCATATTCCCTAGCGGGGGCCACAGATACGCAGTATTTT,CASSPYSLAGATDTQYF,NA,TRBV18,TRBD2,TRBJ2-3
TGTGCCAGCAGCTTGGCCAGGGGACAAGACAGGGGCTACACCTTC,CASSLARGQDRGYTF,NA,TRBV5-6,NA,TRBJ1-2
TGTGCCAGCAGTCCTCCAGGAGTCCCCGCCGGCACTGAAGCTTTCTTT,CASSPPGVPAGTEAFF,NA,TRBV27,NA,TRBJ1-1
TGCGCCAGCAGCCATGGCTCAACTAGCGGGGGGGCCGATGTGACCCAGTACTTC,CASSHGSTSGGADVTQYF,NA,TRBV4-3,TRBD2,TRBJ2-5
TGTGCCAGCAGCTTATGGGGCATCTCAGCGGACACCATATATTTT,CASSLWGISADTIYF,NA,TRBV5-4,NA,TRBJ1-3
TGTGCCAGCAGTTTGGGGGCGGGAGGCTACACCTTC,CASSLGAGGYTF,NA,TRBV28,NA,TRBJ1-2
TGTGCCAGCAGTGAAGTCGGTGGGCTGGGGGAAAAACTGTTTTTT,CASSEVGGLGEKLFF,NA,TRBV6-1,NA,TRBJ1-4